The 8 T cell receptor beta chains in this list originate from one sample, sequenced in a study of blood T cells in healthy people across ages. Together with a sample-barcoded 5' primer, a J-beta primer mix was included in a second PCR lasting about 7 to 11 cycles. TCRdb fed the 5' RACE reads into MiXCR, producing one record per CDR3 protein. The sample lists about 780,000 distinct CDR3 sequences; around 45% were seen once. The sample was blood. These receptors were collected from an elderly man in good health.

This clonotype was seen many times. The J gene is TRBJ2-5, the V gene TRBV15; no clear D gene. The CDR3 totals 14 residues. Germline CDR1 reads LNHNV; CDR2 reads YYDKDF (reference sequence). Trimming pared 0 bases from V and 2 bases from J, leaving 7 bases between. The CDR3 DNA reads TGTGCCACCAGCAGAGATATGGGGCAAGAGACCCAGTACTTC. This gives the protein CATSRDMGQETQYF.

The chain is built from TRBV7-3 and TRBJ2-3; D not resolved. The CDR3 covers 15 residues. V was cut by 1 base and J by 4 bases, with 12 bases left in between. The germline CDR1 and CDR2 sequences are SGHTA and FQGTGA. The CDR3 nucleotides are TGTGCCAGCAGCTTAAACCCCTTCCGCCCAGATACGCAGTATTTT. Amino acids: CASSLNPFRPDTQYF.

The rearrangement uses TRBV5-1 and TRBJ2-1, with TRBD1 matching 8 bases. Germline CDR1 is SGHRS and CDR2 is YFSETQ. The CDR3 loop spans 13 amino acids. The trim removed 6 bases at V and 9 bases at J, leaving 8 bases unmatched. The CDR3 here is CASKRQGTSEQFF. In DNA form, the CDR3 reads TGCGCCAGCAAGAGACAGGGGACGAGTGAGCAGTTCTTC.

This clonotype was picked up many times. The chain is built from TRBV5-1 and TRBJ2-7; 15 bases align to TRBD2. Germline-derived CDR1 and CDR2 are SGHRS and YFSETQ. Losses at the gene ends were 4 bases for V and 5 bases for J; bases not matched to a gene: 4. CDR3 length equals 15 residues. The DNA of the CDR3 is TGCGCCAGCAGCCCGGGACTAGCGGGAGGTAACGAGCAGTACTTC. As protein: CASSPGLAGGNEQYF.

In the case of this clonotype: Since a much larger clone is just one base distant, this may be a read error. The chain links TRBV3-1 to TRBJ2-3; possible D gene TRBD2, 6 bases. The germline V gene has CDR1 LGHDT and CDR2 YNNKEL (reference sequence). The CDR3 consists of 14 residues. V was cut by 1 base and J by 3 bases, with 8 bases left in between. CDR3: CASSQGTKTDTQYF. The CDR3 coding sequence is TGTGCCAGCAGCCAAGGGACTAAAACAGATACGCAGTATTTT.

The rearrangement joins TRBV20-1 to TRBJ2-1; D may be TRBD1 (5 bases). The closer fit of TRBJ2-7 to the DNA end suggests the J call may be wrong. Germline-derived CDR1 and CDR2 are DFQATT and SNEGSKA (reference sequence). This CDR3 contains 13 residues. CDR3 in amino acids: CSARSGAYNEQYF. The CDR3 nucleotides read TGCAGTGCTAGATCTGGGGCCTACAATGAGCAGTACTTC.

This rearrangement joins TRBV20-1 to TRBJ1-1, with D uncertain. There are 14 residues in the CDR3. Germline values: CDR1 DFQATT, CDR2 SNEGSKA (reference sequence). With 0 bases removed from V and 0 bases from J, the gap between germline ends came to 8 bases. CDR3 DNA sequence: TGCAGTGCTAGAGATGGGGTTTTGAACACTGAAGCTTTCTTT. Translated, it gives CSARDGVLNTEAFF.

The chain joins TRBV30 to TRBJ1-1; TRBD1 matches at 8 bases. The junction had 2 bases not matched to a gene; V was cut back by 8 bases and J by 3 bases. CDR1 and CDR2 from the germline V gene are GTSNPN and SVGIG (reference sequence). The length of the CDR3 is 11 residues. The CDR3 nucleotides are TGTGCCCGGGGACAGGACACTGAAGCTTTCTTT. Encoded protein: CARGQDTEAFF.